These 20 T cell receptor beta chains were sequenced from one sample in a study of persistence of HIV-infected CD4 T cells. Overlapping HIV-1 Gag 15-mer peptides at approximately 0.91 ug per peptide per mL were used. CD40L-negative CD69-negative CD45RO-high memory CD4+ T cells were sorted as populations depleted of antigen-responding cells. The antigens of these receptors remain unknown. Sequencing used immunoSEQ version 4 in survey mode. Profiling relied on immunoSEQ multiplex PCR, and the TCRdb table lists in-frame clones only, not all of them. The table lists around 60,000 clones, over 60% of them singletons. The specimen comprised CD4+ T cells sorted from PBMCs after approximately 20-hour stimulation, sampled from a patient who received antiretroviral therapy. All receptors come from an adult man with HIV who was CMV-seropositive.

V gene TRBV5-1 combines with J gene TRBJ1-2; 7 positions agree with TRBD1. J gave up 10 bases and V 4 bases, and 13 bases lay outside the gene matches. The CDR3 runs to 14 residues. Germline V gene data show CDR1 as SGHRS and CDR2 as YFSETQ. CDR3 nucleotide sequence: TGCGCCAGCAGCACGAAAAGACAGGGAGGAGACTACACCTTC. It is translated as CASSTKRQGGDYTF.

The chain employs TRBV7-2 and TRBJ1-1; D is possibly TRBD1 (5 bases). In germline, CDR1 is SGHTA, CDR2 FQGNSA. V gave up 5 bases and J gave up 0 bases, with 10 bases separating them. The CDR3 has 14 amino acids. DNA for the CDR3: TGTGCCAGCAGCCGTGACAGCATGAACACTGAAGCTTTCTTT. This translates into CASSRDSMNTEAFF.

The CDR3 nucleotides are TGTGCCAGCAGCCCTGGACAGGCGTTCTCCTACGAGCAGTACTTC. Protein: CASSPGQAFSYEQYF. The chain employs TRBV7-2 and TRBJ2-7; 7 bases fit TRBD1. CDR1 is SGHTA and CDR2 is FQGNSA in the germline V gene. Losses at the gene ends were 5 bases for V and 0 bases for J; bases not matched to a gene: 7. The CDR3 contains 15 residues. The full variable domain, in which reference TRBV7-2 and TRBJ2-7 provide the parts outside the CDR3, is GAGVSQSPSNKVTEKGKDVELRCDPISGHTALYWYRQSLGQGLEFLIYFQGNSAPDKSGLPSDRFSAERTGGSVSTLTIQRTQQEDSAVYLCASSPGQAFSYEQYFGPGTRLTVT.

The V call is TRBV7-2, the J call TRBJ1-1, with 8 positions matching TRBD1. The V gene's germline CDR1 is SGHTA and CDR2 FQGNSA. The CDR3 contains 14 residues. V was clipped by 4 bases and J by 5 bases; unmatched bases: 6. The CDR3 loop is CASSYQGARTEAFF. The DNA for the CDR3 is TGTGCCAGCAGCTATCAGGGGGCGCGGACTGAAGCTTTCTTT.

By proportion, this clone is medium-sized (0.01 to 0.1%). J is TRBJ1-4 and V is TRBV28, with 9 bases identical to TRBD1. V was pared by 2 bases and J by 8 bases, with 9 bases of the junction left unmatched. This CDR3 is built from 16 residues. CDR1 MDHEN and CDR2 SYDVKM come from the germline V gene. The CDR3 nucleotides are TGTGCCAGCAGTTTAAGCCAACAGGGGGCGGAGGAAAAACTGTTTTTT. It specifies CASSLSQQGAEEKLFF.

V usage is TRBV5-6 and J usage is TRBJ1-1; tentative D call: TRBD1 (5 bases). Germline V gene sequence: CDR1 SGHDT, CDR2 YYEEEE. V lost 6 bases and J lost 3, with 18 bases in between. The CDR3 totals 15 residues. The CDR3 reads CASILFDRFDTEAFF. DNA for the CDR3: TGTGCCAGCATTCTTTTTGACAGATTCGACACTGAAGCTTTCTTT.

The gene calls are TRBV27 and TRBJ2-6; the D is unclear. Trimming cost V 0 bases and J 12 bases, with 24 bases left between them. CDR1 MNHEY and CDR2 SMNVEV come from the germline V gene (reference sequence). The CDR3 is 18 amino acids. In DNA, the CDR3 is TGTGCCAGCAGTTTATCCCACACCGGGTCCTCCCAGGCGAGCGTCCTGACTTTC. This translates into CASSLSHTGSSQASVLTF.

This clone was detected a few times. The chain has TRBV19 and TRBJ1-1, with D possibly TRBD1 on 5 matching bases. Looked up from germline, CDR1 is LNHDA and CDR2 is SQIVND (reference sequence). V dropped 7 bases and J dropped 0 bases, with 9 bases sitting between them. The CDR3 consists of 13 residues. CDR3 region: CASNAGMNTEAFF. In nucleotides, the CDR3 is TGTGCCAGTAATGCAGGGATGAACACTGAAGCTTTCTTT. The variable domain in full, completed from reference TRBV19 and TRBJ1-1, reads DGGITQSPKYLFRKEGQNVTLSCEQNLNHDAMYWYRQDPGQGLRLIYYSQIVNDFQKGDIAEGYSVSREKKESFPLTVTSAQKNPTAFYLCASNAGMNTEAFFGQGTRLTVV.

This clone has only one observation. The chain joins TRBV6-5 to TRBJ1-1; D ambiguous. Trimming stripped 6 bases from V and 3 bases from J, with 11 bases between. CDR1 and CDR2 from the germline V gene are MNHEY and SVGAGI. CDR3 size: 13 residues. The chain's CDR3 is CASSAMGDTEAFF. In DNA, the CDR3 is TGTGCCAGCAGCGCGATGGGTGACACTGAAGCTTTCTTT.

This clone was recorded only once. The chain employs TRBV10-1 and TRBJ2-7; no reliable D call. The germline gives CDR1 WNHNN, CDR2 SYGVQD (reference sequence). The V end was cut by 7 bases, the J end by 1 base, with 8 bases between. This CDR3 spans 12 amino acids. The CDR3 region is CASIGRSYEQYF. The CDR3 DNA follows: TGCGCCAGCATAGGACGGTCCTACGAGCAGTACTTC.

This clone was detected once. This sequence joins TRBV7-6 and TRBJ1-1; D is unresolved. V was shortened by 5 bases and J by 1 base, with 8 bases between the two germline ends. CDR1 is SGHVS and CDR2 is FNYEAQ in the germline V gene. The CDR3 covers 13 residues. In DNA, the CDR3 is TGTGCCAGCAGCCGGGATGCGAACACTGAAGCTTTCTTT. It translates to CASSRDANTEAFF. The whole variable domain, filled in from reference TRBV7-6 and TRBJ1-1, reads GAGVSQSPRYKVTKRGQDVALRCDPISGHVSLYWYRQALGQGPEFLTYFNYEAQQDKSGLPNDRFSAERPEGSISTLTIQRTEQRDSAMYRCASSRDANTEAFFGQGTRLTVV.

The chain links TRBV6-5 to TRBJ1-5; TRBD1 matches 8 bases. V lost 4 bases and J lost 5; bases outside the gene matches: 1. The CDR3 is 13 amino acids. Germline V gene data show CDR1 as MNHEY and CDR2 as SVGAGI. CDR3 sequence (DNA): TGTGCCAGCAGTTTACAGGGGGATCAGCCCCAGCATTTT. Translated, it gives CASSLQGDQPQHF.

The V gene is TRBV9, the J gene TRBJ1-4, with 9 positions matching TRBD1. This CDR3 comprises 16 residues. The junction had 10 bases not matched to a gene; V was cut back by 3 bases and J by 7 bases. Looked up from germline, CDR1 is SGDLS and CDR2 is YYNGEE. For the CDR3, the DNA is TGTGCCAGCAGCGCGGAACAGGGGGCTCGGGGTGAAAAACTGTTTTTT. Amino acid sequence: CASSAEQGARGEKLFF.

The rearrangement joins TRBV5-5 to TRBJ1-5; no clear D gene. The CDR3 length is 14 residues. The V gene's germline CDR1 is SGHKS and CDR2 YYEKEE (reference sequence). Trimming stripped 4 bases from V and 0 bases from J, with 8 bases between. CDR3: CASSPDLSNQPQHF. In DNA form, the CDR3 reads TGTGCCAGCAGCCCGGACCTTAGCAATCAGCCCCAGCATTTT.

V gene TRBV18 combines with J gene TRBJ2-2; TRBD1 aligns across 7 bases. With V trimmed by 4 bases and J by 0 bases, 17 bases remained unmatched. The CDR3 spans 20 residues. Looked up from germline, CDR1 is KGHSH and CDR2 is LQKENI. The CDR3 loop reads CASSRIVPGQTNTNTGELFF. CDR3 nucleotides: TGTGCCAGCTCACGAATCGTTCCGGGACAGACTAATACGAACACCGGGGAGCTGTTTTTT.

The V gene is TRBV29-1, the J gene TRBJ2-2; D unclear. Germline V gene data show CDR1 as SQVTM and CDR2 as ANQGSEA. V was shortened by 6 bases and J by 5 bases, with 13 bases between the two germline ends. The CDR3 contains 13 residues. CDR3 sequence reads: CSVSALGTGELFF. In nucleotides, the CDR3 is TGCAGCGTATCTGCCCTAGGTACCGGGGAGCTGTTTTTT.

The rearrangement joins TRBV6-5 to TRBJ2-6; D may correspond to TRBD1 or TRBD2 (5 bases each). The CDR3 has 15 residues. Germline V gene data show CDR1 as MNHEY and CDR2 as SVGAGI. V shed 5 bases and J shed 1 base, with 9 bases lying between them. CDR3 sequence: CASSQGASGANVLTF. As DNA, the CDR3 is TGTGCCAGCAGTCAGGGAGCTTCTGGGGCCAACGTCCTGACTTTC.

CDR3 sequence reads: CASSEFDSYSNQPQHF. The CDR3 DNA reads TGTGCCAGCAGTGAATTTGACAGCTATAGCAATCAGCCCCAGCATTTT. The rearrangement uses TRBV6-1 and TRBJ1-5; tentative D call: TRBD1 (5 bases). The CDR3 contains 16 residues. Trimming removed 2 bases at V and 0 bases at J, with 11 bases between. Germline values: CDR1 MNHNS, CDR2 SASEGT.

The J gene is TRBJ1-5, the V gene TRBV2, with D possibly being TRBD1 (6 bases). Germline lookup yields CDR1 SNHLY and CDR2 FYNNEI. V lost 3 bases and J lost 2, with 11 bases in between. The CDR3 loop spans 15 amino acids. The CDR3 nucleotides are TGTGCCAGCAGTGATAGGAGGACAGGCAATCAGCCCCAGCATTTT. Amino acids: CASSDRRTGNQPQHF.

This chain connects TRBV27 to TRBJ2-7; 7 nucleotides agree with TRBD1. V was pared by 5 bases and J by 3 bases, with 10 bases of the junction left unmatched. This CDR3 spans 15 amino acids. Germline loops: CDR1 MNHEY, CDR2 SMNVEV (reference sequence). Here the CDR3 reads CASSLQTGPFYEQYF. CDR3 coding DNA: TGTGCCAGCAGTCTCCAGACAGGGCCTTTCTACGAGCAGTACTTC.